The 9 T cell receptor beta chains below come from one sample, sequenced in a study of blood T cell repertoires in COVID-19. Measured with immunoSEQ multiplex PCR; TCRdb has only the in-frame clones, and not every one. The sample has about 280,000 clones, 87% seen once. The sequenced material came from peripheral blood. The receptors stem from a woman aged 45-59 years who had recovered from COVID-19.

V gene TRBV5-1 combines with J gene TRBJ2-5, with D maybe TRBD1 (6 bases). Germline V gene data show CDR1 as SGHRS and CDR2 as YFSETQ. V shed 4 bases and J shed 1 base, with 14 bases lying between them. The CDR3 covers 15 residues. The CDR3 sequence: CASSPGQTSQETQYF. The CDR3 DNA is TGCGCCAGCAGCCCTGGACAGACCAGCCAAGAGACCCAGTACTTC.

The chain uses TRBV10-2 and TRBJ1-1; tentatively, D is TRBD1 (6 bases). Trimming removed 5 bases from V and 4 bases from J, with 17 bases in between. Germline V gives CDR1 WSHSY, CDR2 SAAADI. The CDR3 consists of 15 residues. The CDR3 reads CASSNREFSGTEAFF. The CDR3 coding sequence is TGCGCCAGCAGTAACAGGGAGTTCAGTGGCACTGAAGCTTTCTTT.

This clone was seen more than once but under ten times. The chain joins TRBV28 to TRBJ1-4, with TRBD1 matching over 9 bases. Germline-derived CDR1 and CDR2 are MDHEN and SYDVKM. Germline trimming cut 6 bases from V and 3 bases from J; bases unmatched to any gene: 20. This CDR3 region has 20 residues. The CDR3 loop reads CASSQYWDREFRFANEKLFF. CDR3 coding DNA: TGTGCCAGCAGCCAATACTGGGACAGGGAATTTAGATTCGCTAATGAAAAACTGTTTTTT.

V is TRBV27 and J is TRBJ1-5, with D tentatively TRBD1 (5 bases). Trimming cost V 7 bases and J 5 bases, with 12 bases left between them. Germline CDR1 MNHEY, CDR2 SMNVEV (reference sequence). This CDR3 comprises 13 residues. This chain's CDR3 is CASMTAGYQPQHF. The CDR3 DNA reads TGTGCCAGCATGACGGCAGGGTATCAGCCCCAGCATTTT.

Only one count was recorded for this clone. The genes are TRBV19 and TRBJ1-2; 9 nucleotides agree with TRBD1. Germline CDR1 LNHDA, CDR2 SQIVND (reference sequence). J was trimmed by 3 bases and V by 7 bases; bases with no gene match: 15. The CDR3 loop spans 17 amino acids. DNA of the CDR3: TGTGCCAGTATGGATTGGGACAGGGCAGGGAATGACTATGGCTACACCTTC. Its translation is CASMDWDRAGNDYGYTF.

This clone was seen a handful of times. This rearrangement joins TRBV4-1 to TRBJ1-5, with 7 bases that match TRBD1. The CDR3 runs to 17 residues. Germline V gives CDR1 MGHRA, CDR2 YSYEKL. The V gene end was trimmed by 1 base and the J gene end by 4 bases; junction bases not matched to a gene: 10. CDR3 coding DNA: TGCGCCAGCAGCCAAGGGCCAGGGGGAATTAGGAATCAGCCCCAGCATTTT. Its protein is CASSQGPGGIRNQPQHF.

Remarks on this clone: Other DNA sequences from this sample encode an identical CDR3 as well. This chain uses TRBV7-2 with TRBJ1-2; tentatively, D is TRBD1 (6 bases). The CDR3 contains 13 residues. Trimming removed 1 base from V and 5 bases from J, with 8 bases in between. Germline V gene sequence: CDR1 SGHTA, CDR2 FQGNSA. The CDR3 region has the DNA TGTGCCAGCAGCTTAGAAGGGGGTTATGGCTACACCTTC. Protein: CASSLEGGYGYTF.

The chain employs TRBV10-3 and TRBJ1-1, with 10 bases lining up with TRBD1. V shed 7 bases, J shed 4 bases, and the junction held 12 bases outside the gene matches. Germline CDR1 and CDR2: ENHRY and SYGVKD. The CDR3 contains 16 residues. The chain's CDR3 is CAIMGTGAGRSTEAFF. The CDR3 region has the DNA TGTGCCATCATGGGGACAGGGGCCGGGCGTAGCACTGAAGCTTTCTTT.

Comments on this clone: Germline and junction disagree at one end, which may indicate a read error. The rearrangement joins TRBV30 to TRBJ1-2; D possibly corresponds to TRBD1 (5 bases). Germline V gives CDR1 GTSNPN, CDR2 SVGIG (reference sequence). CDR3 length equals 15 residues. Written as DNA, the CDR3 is TGTGCCTGGAGTGTTGGCACGGGACTCTTCTATAGCTACACCTTC. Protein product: CAWSVGTGLFYSYTF.